This entry lists 8 T cell receptor beta chains sequenced from one sample in a study of T cells after yellow fever vaccination. TCRdb processed the 5' RACE reads anew with MiXCR; each CDR3 protein has one entry. This sample has some 240,000 distinct CDR3 sequences, with 5.2% found just once. This material consisted of CD4+ T cells sorted from PBMCs, taken on the day of the yellow fever booster vaccination. Source of these receptors: a man aged 18-30 years who received the YFV17D yellow fever vaccine.

In this sample, this clonotype turned up a few times. This sequence joins TRBV7-3 and TRBJ2-5, with TRBD2 as a possible D gene (6 bases). V lost 2 bases and J 5 bases, leaving 9 bases between the germline ends. The CDR3 extends over 13 amino acids. CDR1 and CDR2 from the germline V gene are SGHTA and FQGTGA. CDR3 sequence: CASSLRSGETQYF. CDR3 DNA: TGTGCCAGCAGCTTACGCAGCGGGGAGACCCAGTACTTC.

This clonotype was counted ten times or more. The chain links TRBV5-1 to TRBJ1-5; weak D call: TRBD1 (5 bases). Germline CDR1 and CDR2: SGHRS and YFSETQ. Trimming shortened V by 0 bases and J by 7 bases, and 11 bases separated the two germline ends. This CDR3 contains 14 residues. The CDR3, as DNA: TGCGCCAGCAGCTTGGATCAGGGAGGCCAGCCCCAGCATTTT. This sequence encodes CASSLDQGGQPQHF.

This clonotype was seen a handful of times. This sequence joins TRBV5-6 and TRBJ2-3; unclear D gene. CDR3 length equals 15 residues. The V gene's germline CDR1 is SGHDT and CDR2 YYEEEE. V was pared by 0 bases and J by 0 bases, with 8 bases between. The CDR3 DNA reads TGTGCCAGCAGCTTGGAACAGTATAGCACAGATACGCAGTATTTT. It is translated as CASSLEQYSTDTQYF. The full variable domain, with the rest looked up from reference TRBV5-6 and TRBJ2-3, is DAGVTQSPTHLIKTRGQQVTLRCSPKSGHDTVSWYQQALGQGPQFIFQYYEEEERQRGNFPDRFSGHQFPNYSSELNVNALLLGDSALYLCASSLEQYSTDTQYFGPGTRLTVL.

This clonotype was recorded at least ten times. The chain joins TRBV20-1 to TRBJ2-5; no firm D call. V was cut by 5 bases and J by 4 bases, with 17 bases left in between. CDR1 DFQATT and CDR2 SNEGSKA come from the germline V gene (reference sequence). The CDR3 sequence is 14 residues long. The CDR3 DNA follows: TGCAGTGCTGAAGACGAAGGGTTCGGAGAGACCCAGTACTTC. This codes for CSAEDEGFGETQYF.

The sample holds a few counts of this clonotype. In DNA form, the CDR3 reads TGTGCCAGCAACCGACAGGGTTTCGCCCAAGAGACCCAGTACTTC. Its translation is CASNRQGFAQETQYF. The gene calls are TRBV6-2 or TRBV6-3 and TRBJ2-5; 7 bases align to TRBD1. V lost 7 bases and J lost 1; bases outside the gene matches: 9. The germline V gene has CDR1 MNHEY and CDR2 SVGEGT. This CDR3 has 15 residues.

This clonotype was counted many times. The chain links TRBV6-6 to TRBJ2-2, with TRBD1 identical over 7 bases. Trimming at V came to 7 bases and at J to 5 bases, leaving 7 bases not matched to a gene. In germline, CDR1 is MNHNY, CDR2 SVGAGI (reference sequence). The CDR3 length is 14 residues. CDR3 nucleotides: TGTGCCAGCAACTCCGACAGGGTGACCGGGGAGCTGTTTTTT. Translating gives CASNSDRVTGELFF.

This clonotype was seen a handful of times. J is TRBJ1-2 and V is TRBV14, with 9 bases aligning to TRBD1. CDR3 length equals 15 residues. CDR1 is SGHDN and CDR2 is FVKESK in the germline V gene. Trimming cost V 4 bases and J 6 bases; bases outside gene matches: 9. CDR3 amino acids: CASSPTPGTGHGYTF. As DNA, the CDR3 is TGTGCCAGCAGCCCCACGCCCGGGACAGGGCATGGCTACACCTTC.

There are a few counts of this clonotype. This rearrangement joins TRBV19 to TRBJ2-2, with a weak D call TRBD1 (6 bases). The germline V gene has CDR1 LNHDA and CDR2 SQIVND (reference sequence). The CDR3 is made up of 15 amino acids. Trimming cost V 6 bases and J 3 bases, with 14 bases left between them. The CDR3 DNA reads TGTGCCAGTAGAGACACAGGGCGCGACACCGGGGAGCTGTTTTTT. It codes for CASRDTGRDTGELFF.